The text below deals with one T cell receptor (beta chain). Its antigen is not identified. The record originates from a study of cytomegalovirus exposure and HLA in healthy donors. Looking at the study overall: Among the roughly 370 genotyped donors, 70% to 85% were placed in the Caucasian-associated ancestry cluster.

Study-level findings and limits: Equally common other TCR beta chains were less clonally expanded than HLA-associated ones, a later analysis found.

CDR3 length: 12 residues. The ends were cut back, 6 bases at V and 5 bases at J, with 13 bases in the middle. Germline-derived CDR1 and CDR2 are SQVTM and ANQGSEA. PCR employed 60 Vbeta and 13 Jbeta primers. Sequencing was performed with immunoSEQ multiplex PCR; in TCRdb, only in-frame clones are kept and a portion is missing. The sample lists under 150,000 clones, roughly four fifths occurring once. The V gene is TRBV29-1, the J gene TRBJ1-2; D is uncertain. Sequencing was carried out using PBMCs. The receptor's source is a woman between 50 and 59 years old in good health and CMV-seronegative. The CDR3 sequence: CSVFGDRYGYTF. The CDR3 DNA is TGCAGCGTCTTTGGAGACCGTTATGGCTACACCTTC.